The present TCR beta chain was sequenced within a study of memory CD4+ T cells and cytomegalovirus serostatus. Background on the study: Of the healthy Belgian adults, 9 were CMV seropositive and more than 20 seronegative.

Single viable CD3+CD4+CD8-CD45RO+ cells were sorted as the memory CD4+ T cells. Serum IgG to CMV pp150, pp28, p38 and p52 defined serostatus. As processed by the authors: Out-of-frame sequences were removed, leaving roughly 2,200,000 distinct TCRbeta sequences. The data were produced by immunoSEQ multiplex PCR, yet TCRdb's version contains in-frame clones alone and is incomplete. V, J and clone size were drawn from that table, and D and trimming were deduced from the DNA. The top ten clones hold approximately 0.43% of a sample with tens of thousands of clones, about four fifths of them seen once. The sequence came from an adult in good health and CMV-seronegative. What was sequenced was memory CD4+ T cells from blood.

This CDR3 is CASSLVRLAGGSYEQYF. In DNA form, the CDR3 reads TGTGCCAGCAGCTTAGTGCGGCTAGCGGGGGGGTCCTACGAGCAGTACTTC. The V and J genes are TRBV11-2 and TRBJ2-7; 12 bases fit TRBD2. CDR1 and CDR2 from the germline V gene are SGHAT and FQNNGV. Losses at the gene ends were 1 base for V and 1 base for J; bases not matched to a gene: 5. The length of the CDR3 is 17 residues. Full variable domain (remainder filled in from reference TRBV11-2 and TRBJ2-7): EAGVAQSPRYKIIEKRQSVAFWCNPISGHATLYWYQQILGQGPKLLIQFQNNGVVDDSQLPKDRFSAERLKGVDSTLKIQPAKLEDSAVYLCASSLVRLAGGSYEQYFGPGTRLTVT.